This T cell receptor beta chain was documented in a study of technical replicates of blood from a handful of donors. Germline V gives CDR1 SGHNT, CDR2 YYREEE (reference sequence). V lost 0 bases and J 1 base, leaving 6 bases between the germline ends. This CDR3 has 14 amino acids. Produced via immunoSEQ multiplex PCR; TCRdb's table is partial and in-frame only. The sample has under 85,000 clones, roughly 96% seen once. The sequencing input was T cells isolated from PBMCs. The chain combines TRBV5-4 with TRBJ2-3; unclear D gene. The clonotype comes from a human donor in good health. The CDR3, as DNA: TGTGCCAGCAGCTTGGACCCGGGCACAGATACGCAGTATTTT. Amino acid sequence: CASSLDPGTDTQYF.